This is a list of T cell receptor beta chains from one sample in a study of shared clonotypes between healthy human individuals. The repertoire was sequenced with immunoSEQ multiplex PCR; TCRdb's copy has only in-frame clones and lacks some. The data contain approximately 720,000 clones, about 90% of them singletons. The material sequenced was naive CD8+ T cells sorted from blood. These receptor sequences come from a man under 40 in good health. CDR3s include the opening cysteine and the closing phenylalanine or tryptophan. D genes are given only for firm matches. Not all rows give a size; the values are once, few, many and, for expanded clones, a class.

j_call v_call d_call clone_size cdr3_nt cdr3_aa
TRBJ2-1 TRBV6-4 . . TGTGCCAGCAGTGACTATGCGGGGCTCAATGAGCAGTTCTTC CASSDYAGLNEQFF
TRBJ1-1 TRBV27 . . TGTGCCAGCGGGGTATGGGGACCTGAAGCTTTCTTT CASGVWGPEAFF
TRBJ2-4 TRBV19 TRBD1 . TGTGCCAGTAGTTCCGGACAGGGGAACATTCAGTACTTC CASSSGQGNIQYF
TRBJ2-1 TRBV25-1 . once TGTGCCAGCAGTGGAACCTCTAGGGGTGAGCAGTTCTTC CASSGTSRGEQFF
TRBJ2-2 TRBV11-3 . . TGTGCCAGCAGCCCGAGGGAGCGGAACACCGGGGAGCTGTTTTTT CASSPRERNTGELFF
TRBJ2-7 TRBV27 TRBD2 . TGTGCCAGCAGACTAGCGGGAGTTGGGTACGAGCAGTACTTC CASRLAGVGYEQYF
TRBJ2-3 TRBV11-3 TRBD1 . TGTGCCAGCAGCTCGGGGACAGGGACAGATACGCAGTATTTT CASSSGTGTDTQYF
TRBJ1-5 TRBV10-3 TRBD1 . TGTGCCATCAGTGAAACAGGGGGAACGAATCAGCCCCAGCATTTT CAISETGGTNQPQHF
TRBJ2-7 TRBV7-9 TRBD2 . TGTGCCAGCAGCGGGAGGGCCACTAGACACAATTCCTACGAGCAGTACTTC CASSGRATRHNSYEQYF
TRBJ2-7 TRBV9 TRBD2 few TGTGCCAGCAGCGCCGGGACTAGCGGCTACGAGCAGTACTTC CASSAGTSGYEQYF
TRBJ1-2 TRBV30 . . TGTGCCTGGAGTCCGACCTTGATAGGGGAGACGAAGTATGGCTACACCTTC CAWSPTLIGETKYGYTF
TRBJ2-6 TRBV7-6 . . TGTGCCAGCACCTCCGAAATAGCTGGGGCCAACGTCCTGACTTTC CASTSEIAGANVLTF
TRBJ2-7 TRBV5-1 TRBD2 . TGCGCCAGCAGCCCACTAGCGGGAGCGTCCTACGAGCAGTACTTC CASSPLAGASYEQYF
TRBJ2-7 TRBV7-9 TRBD2 . TGTGCCAGCAGCTTAACTAGCGGGGGCCCAAGCTCCTACGAGCAGTACTTC CASSLTSGGPSSYEQYF
TRBJ1-1 TRBV27 . . TGTGCCAGCAGTTTAATCGCGGGACGGTGGACTGAAGCTTTCTTT CASSLIAGRWTEAFF
TRBJ1-3 TRBV6-5 . . TGTGCCAGCACCCGAGGGACGGCTGGAAACACCATATATTTT CASTRGTAGNTIYF
TRBJ2-1 TRBV5-1 TRBD2 . TGCGCCAGCAGCTCCGGGACTAGCGGCCTCGGAGGAGATGAGCAGTTCTTC CASSSGTSGLGGDEQFF